Listed here is a single TCR beta chain. Its antigen is not known. This sample was taken from a study of Ad26.COV2.S vaccination and SARS-CoV-2 variants. Study-wide context: Participant was drawn from the COV1001 Ad26.COV2.S trial arm.

The ends lost 0 bases at V and 1 base at J; junction bases unmatched: 4. CDR1 is SGDLS and CDR2 is YYNGEE in the germline V gene. The CDR3 has 16 residues. Sequencing was performed with immunoSEQ multiplex PCR; in TCRdb, only in-frame clones are kept and a portion is missing. The table includes fewer than 900,000 clones, roughly nine tenths detected once. Treatment described: 19 received Ad26.COV2.S at low or high dose, single or two shots; about 5 received placebo; per-sample allocation not given. On day 63 after the first injection, vaccine and placebo recipients gave samples. Study conclusions and caveats: Assessments of TCR breadth and depth may have underestimated the total T cell responses.

This receptor was obtained from a person between 18 and 59 years old who received the Ad26.COV2.S COVID-19 vaccine or a placebo. This chain links TRBV9 with TRBJ2-3; 8 bases agree with TRBD2. The source material was peripheral blood, sampled in a trial of Ad26.COV2.S vaccine versus placebo. The CDR3 DNA reads as TGTGCCAGCAGCGTAGGTGTAGCGGGACGCACAGATACGCAGTATTTT. Protein: CASSVGVAGRTDTQYF.